This T cell receptor beta chain appears in the sequencing data of a study of blood T cell repertoires in COVID-19. Cohort allocation depended upon clinical history that participants reported. Using immunoSEQ multiplex PCR, the repertoire was profiled, and TCRdb retains in-frame clones only, with some absent. The table shows about 370,000 clones, with approximately 89% occurring only once. V dropped 1 base and J dropped 8; count of bases not matched to a gene: 4. This CDR3 region has 13 residues. Germline CDR1 SGHVS, CDR2 FNYEAQ. The sequenced sample was PBMCs or T cells enriched from blood (not recorded which). This sequence was found in a woman in her 30s who had recovered from COVID-19. The gene calls are TRBV7-6 and TRBJ2-7; TRBD1 agrees at 8 bases. The CDR3, as DNA: TGTGCCAGCAGCTTAGGCCAGGGGGCGAAGCAGTACTTC. Its protein product is CASSLGQGAKQYF.